A selection of T cell receptor beta chains follows, all from one sample in a study of T cells in localized non-small cell lung cancer. The assay was immunoSEQ multiplex PCR, and TCRdb's table has in-frame clones only and misses some. The table records about 17,000 clones, approximately 90% of them present only once. The source material was peripheral blood, sampled before any cancer treatment. The receptors were gathered from a male donor aged 60 or over with stage II squamous cell lung carcinoma. Each CDR3 is given with its conserved first and last residue. The D gene is left open where the match is weak. Clone size is shown for a subset of rows, as once, few, many or a class of expanded clone.

cdr3_nt: TGTGCCAGCAGTTACCAGATGATGAACACTGAAGCTTTCTTT
cdr3_aa: CASSYQMMNTEAFF
v_call: TRBV6-5
j_call: TRBJ1-1
d_call: -
clone_size: -

cdr3_nt: TGTGCCAGTAGCCTCAATCGTCTAGCGGGAGGTGGCAATGAGCAGTTCTTC
cdr3_aa: CASSLNRLAGGGNEQFF
v_call: TRBV19
j_call: TRBJ2-1
d_call: TRBD2
clone_size: -

cdr3_nt: TGTGCCAGCAGTGCTCGGCGGGAGTACGATACGCAGTATTTT
cdr3_aa: CASSARREYDTQYF
v_call: TRBV6-1
j_call: TRBJ2-3
d_call: TRBD2
clone_size: -

cdr3_nt: TGTGCCAGCAGCTCACCCGGGACAGGTATATACGAGCAGTACTTC
cdr3_aa: CASSSPGTGIYEQYF
v_call: TRBV5-5
j_call: TRBJ2-7
d_call: TRBD1
clone_size: few

cdr3_nt: TGTGCCAGCAGCTTTTACAGCGGCGGTGGGACTGAAGCTTTCTTT
cdr3_aa: CASSFYSGGGTEAFF
v_call: TRBV5-4
j_call: TRBJ1-1
d_call: -
clone_size: -

cdr3_nt: TGTGCCAGCAGCGTCAGAGACAGGTCCTACGAGCAGTACTTC
cdr3_aa: CASSVRDRSYEQYF
v_call: TRBV9
j_call: TRBJ2-7
d_call: -
clone_size: -

cdr3_nt: TGTGCCAGCAGCTTACTAAGAGCGTCCTACGAGCAGTACTTC
cdr3_aa: CASSLLRASYEQYF
v_call: TRBV7-8
j_call: TRBJ2-7
d_call: -
clone_size: -

cdr3_nt: TGTGCCAGCAGCTTTCCGAACACCGGGGAGCTGTTTTTT
cdr3_aa: CASSFPNTGELFF
v_call: TRBV5-4
j_call: TRBJ2-2
d_call: -
clone_size: -

cdr3_nt: TGTGCCAGCAGCCCGGGGACAGGGCGACGGGAGCAGTACTTC
cdr3_aa: CASSPGTGRREQYF
v_call: TRBV5-6
j_call: TRBJ2-7
d_call: TRBD1
clone_size: -

cdr3_nt: TGCGCCAGCAGCCAAGAGGACTTCGCCTACGAGCAGTACTTC
cdr3_aa: CASSQEDFAYEQYF
v_call: TRBV4-1
j_call: TRBJ2-7
d_call: -
clone_size: large

cdr3_nt: TGTGCCAGCAGCTCCGGGACAGCTCCCTACGAGCAGTACTTC
cdr3_aa: CASSSGTAPYEQYF
v_call: TRBV2
j_call: TRBJ2-7
d_call: TRBD1
clone_size: -

cdr3_nt: TGTGCCAGCAGCCCCTTATGGGCGGAAAACACCATATATTTT
cdr3_aa: CASSPLWAENTIYF
v_call: TRBV4-2
j_call: TRBJ1-3
d_call: -
clone_size: -

cdr3_nt: TGCAGTGCTCCAACACTCGGCGGGGCTTTCTTT
cdr3_aa: CSAPTLGGAFF
v_call: TRBV20-1
j_call: TRBJ1-1
d_call: -
clone_size: -

cdr3_nt: TGTGCCAGCAGTTTACACTATAGCTCCTACGAGCAGTACTTC
cdr3_aa: CASSLHYSSYEQYF
v_call: TRBV28
j_call: TRBJ2-7
d_call: -
clone_size: -

cdr3_nt: TGTGCCAGCAGTTTTCTAGGGCCTTACTACGAGCAGTACTTC
cdr3_aa: CASSFLGPYYEQYF
v_call: TRBV28
j_call: TRBJ2-7
d_call: -
clone_size: once

cdr3_nt: TGTGCCAGCAGCTCTTCCGGCTTCGGCTCCGGACAGGGGAAAGTCTACGAGCAGTACTTC
cdr3_aa: CASSSSGFGSGQGKVYEQYF
v_call: TRBV28
j_call: TRBJ2-7
d_call: TRBD1
clone_size: -

cdr3_nt: TGTGCCAGCAGCGTAGTCAGACTAGCGGGAGGGCCAGATACGCAGTATTTT
cdr3_aa: CASSVVRLAGGPDTQYF
v_call: TRBV9
j_call: TRBJ2-3
d_call: TRBD2
clone_size: once

cdr3_nt: TGTGCCACCAGACAGGGGATTTATAATTCACCCCTCCACTTT
cdr3_aa: CATRQGIYNSPLHF
v_call: TRBV2
j_call: TRBJ1-6
d_call: TRBD1
clone_size: -

cdr3_nt: TGTGCCAGCAGTCCAAGACTAGCGGGAGAGCTAACCTTCCTCAATGAGCAGTTCTTC
cdr3_aa: CASSPRLAGELTFLNEQFF
v_call: TRBV27
j_call: TRBJ2-1
d_call: TRBD2
clone_size: -

cdr3_nt: TGTGCCAGCAGTTACAGGGGACAGAGTAACTATGGCTACACCTTC
cdr3_aa: CASSYRGQSNYGYTF
v_call: TRBV6-5
j_call: TRBJ1-2
d_call: TRBD1
clone_size: once

cdr3_nt: TGTGCCAGTCTTGGGGGGGCCCCTCGTGAAGGGGAGCTGTTTTTT
cdr3_aa: CASLGGAPREGELFF
v_call: TRBV6-1
j_call: TRBJ2-2
d_call: -
clone_size: -

cdr3_nt: TGTGCCAGCAGCTTTAGCGGGAGCGGAATCAATGAGCAGTTCTTC
cdr3_aa: CASSFSGSGINEQFF
v_call: TRBV28
j_call: TRBJ2-1
d_call: TRBD2
clone_size: once

cdr3_nt: TGTGCCTGGAGTCACCTCGGGAATGAGCAGTTCTTC
cdr3_aa: CAWSHLGNEQFF
v_call: TRBV30
j_call: TRBJ2-1
d_call: -
clone_size: -

cdr3_nt: TGTGCCAGCAGCTTGGGGGGGACTAGCGGGAGGGCCAGCACCGGGGAGCTGTTTTTT
cdr3_aa: CASSLGGTSGRASTGELFF
v_call: TRBV11-1
j_call: TRBJ2-2
d_call: TRBD2
clone_size: -

cdr3_nt: TGTGCCAGCAGTGAAACGGGCAGGGGCATTCAGTACTTC
cdr3_aa: CASSETGRGIQYF
v_call: TRBV6-1
j_call: TRBJ2-4
d_call: -
clone_size: once

cdr3_nt: TGTGCCAGCAGCTTAGATCTAGCGGGACAAGAGACCCAGTACTTC
cdr3_aa: CASSLDLAGQETQYF
v_call: TRBV7-9
j_call: TRBJ2-5
d_call: TRBD2
clone_size: -

cdr3_nt: TGTGCCAGCAGCTTAGGCTACAGGGCTGGGCAGCCCCAGCATTTT
cdr3_aa: CASSLGYRAGQPQHF
v_call: TRBV7-2
j_call: TRBJ1-5
d_call: -
clone_size: -

cdr3_nt: TGTGCCAGCAGCGTAGACAGGGGGGCTAATGAAAAACTGTTTTTT
cdr3_aa: CASSVDRGANEKLFF
v_call: TRBV9
j_call: TRBJ1-4
d_call: TRBD1
clone_size: -

cdr3_nt: TGTGCCAGCAGTGGAGGGACTAGCGGGATACTACAAGGTGAGCAGTTCTTC
cdr3_aa: CASSGGTSGILQGEQFF
v_call: TRBV6-1
j_call: TRBJ2-1
d_call: TRBD2
clone_size: -

cdr3_nt: TGTGCCAGCAGCACACCTAGCGCGAGTTTTTACGAGCAGTACTTC
cdr3_aa: CASSTPSASFYEQYF
v_call: TRBV28
j_call: TRBJ2-7
d_call: -
clone_size: few

cdr3_nt: TGTGCCAGCAGTTTAGTACAGGCGATCCAAGAGACCCAGTACTTC
cdr3_aa: CASSLVQAIQETQYF
v_call: TRBV28
j_call: TRBJ2-5
d_call: -
clone_size: -

cdr3_nt: TGTGCCAGCAGCTTGGTTTCTAGCGGGAGTTGGGGGCAAGAGACCCAGTACTTC
cdr3_aa: CASSLVSSGSWGQETQYF
v_call: TRBV5-8
j_call: TRBJ2-5
d_call: TRBD2
clone_size: -

cdr3_nt: TGTGCCATCACGAGCGGACTAAAAGAGACCCAGTACTTC
cdr3_aa: CAITSGLKETQYF
v_call: TRBV10-3
j_call: TRBJ2-5
d_call: -
clone_size: -

cdr3_nt: TGCAGCGTTGAACCAGGGGGAGTCTATGGCTACACCTTC
cdr3_aa: CSVEPGGVYGYTF
v_call: TRBV29-1
j_call: TRBJ1-2
d_call: TRBD1
clone_size: -

cdr3_nt: TGCGCCAGCAGCTTAGGGGACGGCAGCTCCTACGAGCAGTACTTC
cdr3_aa: CASSLGDGSSYEQYF
v_call: TRBV5-1
j_call: TRBJ2-7
d_call: -
clone_size: -

cdr3_nt: TGTGCCAGCAGCTCCGTGGATAAGAGAGATACGCAGTATTTT
cdr3_aa: CASSSVDKRDTQYF
v_call: TRBV7-3
j_call: TRBJ2-3
d_call: -
clone_size: -

cdr3_nt: TGTGCCAGCAGTTTCCAGGGCCCGACAGGGGGCTATCAGCCCCAGCATTTT
cdr3_aa: CASSFQGPTGGYQPQHF
v_call: TRBV28
j_call: TRBJ1-5
d_call: TRBD1
clone_size: -

cdr3_nt: TGTGCCAGCAGCTTAGTAAACAGGGGGAACACTGAAGCTTTCTTT
cdr3_aa: CASSLVNRGNTEAFF
v_call: TRBV7-9
j_call: TRBJ1-1
d_call: TRBD1
clone_size: -

cdr3_nt: TGTGCCAGCAGCCCCCTAGTAGCGCCTGATTCAGATACGCAGTATTTT
cdr3_aa: CASSPLVAPDSDTQYF
v_call: TRBV7-9
j_call: TRBJ2-3
d_call: -
clone_size: once

cdr3_nt: TGTGCCAGCAGGGCACAGGGGCTCTCTGGAAACACCATATATTTT
cdr3_aa: CASRAQGLSGNTIYF
v_call: TRBV2
j_call: TRBJ1-3
d_call: TRBD1
clone_size: -

cdr3_nt: TGTGCCTGGAGTAAGGGGAACAGGGAAGTCTATGGCTACACCTTC
cdr3_aa: CAWSKGNREVYGYTF
v_call: TRBV30
j_call: TRBJ1-2
d_call: -
clone_size: -

cdr3_nt: TGTGCCAGCAGTTCATTCGAGGGCCTTAATGAAAAACTGTTTTTT
cdr3_aa: CASSSFEGLNEKLFF
v_call: TRBV27
j_call: TRBJ1-4
d_call: -
clone_size: -

cdr3_nt: TGTGCCAGCAGTGAAAGCAGAGATCTGGAAGCTTTCTTT
cdr3_aa: CASSESRDLEAFF
v_call: TRBV6-1
j_call: TRBJ1-1
d_call: -
clone_size: -

cdr3_nt: TGTGCCAGCAGTTTAAGCGGGAGAGTGTCCAATGAGCAGTTCTTC
cdr3_aa: CASSLSGRVSNEQFF
v_call: TRBV28
j_call: TRBJ2-1
d_call: TRBD2
clone_size: -

cdr3_nt: TGTGCCAGCAGCCCGACAGGGCCGGCTAATGAAAAACTGTTTTTT
cdr3_aa: CASSPTGPANEKLFF
v_call: TRBV7-2
j_call: TRBJ1-4
d_call: TRBD1
clone_size: -

cdr3_nt: TGTGCCAGCAGCCCCCGGGGACAGCAGTTCTTC
cdr3_aa: CASSPRGQQFF
v_call: TRBV5-8
j_call: TRBJ2-1
d_call: -
clone_size: -